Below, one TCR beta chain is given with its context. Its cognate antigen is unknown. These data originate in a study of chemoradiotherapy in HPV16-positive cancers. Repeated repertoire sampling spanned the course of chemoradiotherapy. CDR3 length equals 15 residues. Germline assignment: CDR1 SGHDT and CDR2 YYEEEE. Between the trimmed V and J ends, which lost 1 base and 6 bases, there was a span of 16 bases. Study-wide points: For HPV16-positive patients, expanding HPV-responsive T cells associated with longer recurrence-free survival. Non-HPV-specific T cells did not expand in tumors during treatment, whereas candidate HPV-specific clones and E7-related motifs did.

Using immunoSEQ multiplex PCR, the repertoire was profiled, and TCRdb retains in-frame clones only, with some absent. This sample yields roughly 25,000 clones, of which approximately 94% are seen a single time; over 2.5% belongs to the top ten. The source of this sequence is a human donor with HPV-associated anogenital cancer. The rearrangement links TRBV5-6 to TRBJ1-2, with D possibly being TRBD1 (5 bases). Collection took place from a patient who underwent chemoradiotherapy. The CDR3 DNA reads TGTGCCAGCAGCTTGCCGGGGGGGGAAAAGGATGGCTACACCTTC. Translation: CASSLPGGEKDGYTF.